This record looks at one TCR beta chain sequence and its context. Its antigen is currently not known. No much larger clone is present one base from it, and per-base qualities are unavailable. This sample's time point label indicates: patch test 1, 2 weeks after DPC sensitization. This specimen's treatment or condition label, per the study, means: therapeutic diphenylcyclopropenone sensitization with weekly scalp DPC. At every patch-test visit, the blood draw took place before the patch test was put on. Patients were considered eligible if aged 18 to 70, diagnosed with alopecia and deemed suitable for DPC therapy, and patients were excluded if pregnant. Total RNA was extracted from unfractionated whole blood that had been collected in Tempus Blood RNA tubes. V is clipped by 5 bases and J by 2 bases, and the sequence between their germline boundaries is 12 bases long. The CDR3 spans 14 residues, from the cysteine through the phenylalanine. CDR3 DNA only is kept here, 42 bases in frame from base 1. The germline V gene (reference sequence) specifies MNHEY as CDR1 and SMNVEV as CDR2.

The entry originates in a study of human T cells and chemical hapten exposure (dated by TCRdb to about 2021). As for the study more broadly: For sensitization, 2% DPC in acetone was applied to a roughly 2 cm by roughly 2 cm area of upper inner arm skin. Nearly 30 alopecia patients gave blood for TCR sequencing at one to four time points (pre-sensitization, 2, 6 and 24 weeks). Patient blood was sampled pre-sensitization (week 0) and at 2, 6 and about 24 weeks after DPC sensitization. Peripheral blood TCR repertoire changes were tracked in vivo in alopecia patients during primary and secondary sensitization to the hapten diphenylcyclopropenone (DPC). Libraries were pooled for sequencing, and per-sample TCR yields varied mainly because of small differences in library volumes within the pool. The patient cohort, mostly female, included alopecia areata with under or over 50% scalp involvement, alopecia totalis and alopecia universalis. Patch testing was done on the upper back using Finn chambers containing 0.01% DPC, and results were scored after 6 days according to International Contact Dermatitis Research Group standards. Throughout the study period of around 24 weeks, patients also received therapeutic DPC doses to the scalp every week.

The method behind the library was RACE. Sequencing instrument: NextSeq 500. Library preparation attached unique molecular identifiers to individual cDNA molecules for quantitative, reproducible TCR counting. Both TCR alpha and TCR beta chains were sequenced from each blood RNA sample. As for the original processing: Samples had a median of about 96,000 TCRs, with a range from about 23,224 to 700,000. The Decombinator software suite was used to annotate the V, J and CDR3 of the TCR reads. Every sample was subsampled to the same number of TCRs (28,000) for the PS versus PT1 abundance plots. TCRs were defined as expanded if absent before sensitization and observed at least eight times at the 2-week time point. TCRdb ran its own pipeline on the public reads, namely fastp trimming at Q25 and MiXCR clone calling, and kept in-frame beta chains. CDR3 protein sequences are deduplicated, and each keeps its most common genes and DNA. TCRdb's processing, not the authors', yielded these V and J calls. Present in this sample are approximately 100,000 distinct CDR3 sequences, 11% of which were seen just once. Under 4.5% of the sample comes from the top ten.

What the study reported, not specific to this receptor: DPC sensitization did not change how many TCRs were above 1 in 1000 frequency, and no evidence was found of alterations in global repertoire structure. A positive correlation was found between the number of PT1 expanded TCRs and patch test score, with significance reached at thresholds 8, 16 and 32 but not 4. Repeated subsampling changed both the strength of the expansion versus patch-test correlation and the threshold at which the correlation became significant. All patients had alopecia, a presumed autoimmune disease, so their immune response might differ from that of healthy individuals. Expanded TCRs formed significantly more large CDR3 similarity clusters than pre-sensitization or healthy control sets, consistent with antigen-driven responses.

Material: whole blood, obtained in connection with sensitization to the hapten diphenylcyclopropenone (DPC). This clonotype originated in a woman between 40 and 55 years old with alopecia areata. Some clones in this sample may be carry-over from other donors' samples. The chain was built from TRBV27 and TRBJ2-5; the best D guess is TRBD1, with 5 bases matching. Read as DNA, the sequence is TGTGCCAGCAGTCCGGCAGGGAAACAAGAGACCCAGTACTTC. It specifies CASSPAGKQETQYF.